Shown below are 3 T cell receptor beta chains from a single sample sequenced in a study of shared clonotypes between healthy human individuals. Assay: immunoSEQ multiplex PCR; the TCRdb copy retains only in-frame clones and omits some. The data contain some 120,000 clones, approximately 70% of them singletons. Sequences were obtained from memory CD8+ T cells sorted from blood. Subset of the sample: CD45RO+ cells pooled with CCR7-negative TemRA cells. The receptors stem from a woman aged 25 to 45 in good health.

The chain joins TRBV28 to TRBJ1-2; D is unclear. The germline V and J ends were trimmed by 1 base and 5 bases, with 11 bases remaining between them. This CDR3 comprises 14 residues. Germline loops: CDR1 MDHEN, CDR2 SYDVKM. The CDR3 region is CASSLFGVYYGYTF. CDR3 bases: TGTGCCAGCAGTTTATTTGGGGTATATTATGGCTACACCTTC.

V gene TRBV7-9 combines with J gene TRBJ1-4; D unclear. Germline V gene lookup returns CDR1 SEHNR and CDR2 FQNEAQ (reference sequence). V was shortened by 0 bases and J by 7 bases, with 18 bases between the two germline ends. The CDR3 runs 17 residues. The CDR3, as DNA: TGTGCCAGCAGCTTAGCGTTAGGGCAGGCCGGTGGTGAAAAACTGTTTTTT. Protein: CASSLALGQAGGEKLFF. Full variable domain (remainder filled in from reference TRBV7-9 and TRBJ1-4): DTGVSQNPRHKITKRGQNVTFRCDPISEHNRLYWYRQTLGQGPEFLTYFQNEAQLEKSRLLSDRFSAERPKGSFSTLEIQRTEQGDSAMYLCASSLALGQAGGEKLFFGSGTQLSVL.

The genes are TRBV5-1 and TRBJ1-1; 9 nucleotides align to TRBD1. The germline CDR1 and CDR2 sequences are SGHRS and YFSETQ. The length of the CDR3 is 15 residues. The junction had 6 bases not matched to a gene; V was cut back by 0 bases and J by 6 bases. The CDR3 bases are TGCGCCAGCAGCTTGGGGACAGGGGAGCGGGCTGAAGCTTTCTTT. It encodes CASSLGTGERAEAFF.